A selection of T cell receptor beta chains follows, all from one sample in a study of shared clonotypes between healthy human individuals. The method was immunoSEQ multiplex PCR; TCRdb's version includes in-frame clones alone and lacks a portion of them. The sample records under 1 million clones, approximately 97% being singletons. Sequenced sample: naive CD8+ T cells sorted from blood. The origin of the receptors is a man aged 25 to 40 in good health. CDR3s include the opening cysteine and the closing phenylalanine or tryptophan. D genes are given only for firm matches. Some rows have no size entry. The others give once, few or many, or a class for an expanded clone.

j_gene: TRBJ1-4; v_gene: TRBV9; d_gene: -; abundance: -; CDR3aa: CASGRGEKLFF; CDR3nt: TGTGCCAGCGGACGAGGCGAAAAACTGTTTTTT
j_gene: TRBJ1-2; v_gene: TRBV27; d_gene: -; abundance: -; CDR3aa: CASGAGREVGYTF; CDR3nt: TGTGCCAGCGGGGCGGGCAGGGAGGTTGGCTACACCTTC
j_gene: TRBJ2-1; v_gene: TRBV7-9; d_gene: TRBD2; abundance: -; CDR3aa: CASSSLAGSYNEQFF; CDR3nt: TGTGCCAGCAGCTCATTAGCGGGTTCCTACAATGAGCAGTTCTTC
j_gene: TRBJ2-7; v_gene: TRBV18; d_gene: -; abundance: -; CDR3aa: CASSPREGQTYEQYF; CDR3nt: TGTGCCAGCTCACCACGGGAGGGACAGACCTACGAGCAGTACTTC
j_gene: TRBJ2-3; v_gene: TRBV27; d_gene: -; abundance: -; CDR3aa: CASSQQTLAGTDTQYF; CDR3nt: TGTGCCAGCAGCCAACAAACACTAGCAGGCACAGATACGCAGTATTTT
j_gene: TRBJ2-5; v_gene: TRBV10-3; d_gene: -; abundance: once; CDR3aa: CAISESGISEQETQYF; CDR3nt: TGTGCCATCAGTGAGTCTGGTATTAGCGAGCAAGAGACCCAGTACTTC
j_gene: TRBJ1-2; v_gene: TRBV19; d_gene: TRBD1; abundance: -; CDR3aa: CASSAQPMTGNYGYTF; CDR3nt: TGTGCCAGTAGTGCCCAGCCCATGACAGGGAACTATGGCTACACCTTC
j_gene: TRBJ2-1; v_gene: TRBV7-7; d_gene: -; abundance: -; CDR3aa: CASSFGLGGGNEQFF; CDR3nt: TGTGCCAGCAGCTTCGGGCTAGGGGGAGGGAATGAGCAGTTCTTC
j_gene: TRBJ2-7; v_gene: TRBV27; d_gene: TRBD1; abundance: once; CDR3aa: CASSPLGQGESSYEQYF; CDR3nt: TGTGCCAGCAGTCCACTGGGACAGGGCGAGAGCTCCTACGAGCAGTACTTC
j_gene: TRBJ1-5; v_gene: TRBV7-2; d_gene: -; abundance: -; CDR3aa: CASSLASNQPQHF; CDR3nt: TGTGCCAGCAGCTTAGCAAGCAATCAGCCCCAGCATTTT
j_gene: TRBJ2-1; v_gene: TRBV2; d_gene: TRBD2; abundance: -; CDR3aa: CASSVMLAGGNEQFF; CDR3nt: TGTGCCAGCAGTGTTATGCTAGCGGGAGGTAATGAGCAGTTCTTC
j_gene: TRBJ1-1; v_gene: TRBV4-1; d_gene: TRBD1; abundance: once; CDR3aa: CASSLRDRGLMGMDTEAFF; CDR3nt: TGCGCCAGCAGCCTTCGAGACAGGGGGCTTATGGGGATGGACACTGAAGCTTTCTTT
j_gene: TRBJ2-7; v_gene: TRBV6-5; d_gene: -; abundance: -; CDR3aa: CASSHGGGQYF; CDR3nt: TGTGCCAGCAGCCACGGGGGTGGGCAGTACTTC
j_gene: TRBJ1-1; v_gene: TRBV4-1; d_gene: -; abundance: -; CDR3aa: CASSPGPVLGAEAFF; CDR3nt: TGCGCCAGCAGCCCCGGCCCCGTCCTTGGGGCTGAAGCTTTCTTT
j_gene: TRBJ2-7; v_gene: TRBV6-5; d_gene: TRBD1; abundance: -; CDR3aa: CASSSSGTGDEQYF; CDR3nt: TGTGCCAGCAGTTCGTCCGGGACAGGGGACGAGCAGTACTTC
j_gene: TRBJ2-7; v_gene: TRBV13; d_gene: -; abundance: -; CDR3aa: CASSLPGAGEREQYF; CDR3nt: TGTGCCAGCAGCTTACCAGGGGCAGGAGAGAGAGAGCAGTACTTC
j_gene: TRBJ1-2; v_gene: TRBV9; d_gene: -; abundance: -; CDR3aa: CASSNRVSYTF; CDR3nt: TGTGCCAGCAGTAACAGGGTTAGCTACACCTTC
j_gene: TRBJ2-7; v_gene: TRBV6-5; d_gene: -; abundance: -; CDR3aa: CASSVSDPSYEQYF; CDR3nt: TGTGCCAGCAGCGTCTCGGACCCTTCCTACGAGCAGTACTTC
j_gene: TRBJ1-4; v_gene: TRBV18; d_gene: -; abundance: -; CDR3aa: CASSPRDMRNEKLFF; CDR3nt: TGTGCCAGCTCACCCCGGGACATGAGAAATGAAAAACTGTTTTTT
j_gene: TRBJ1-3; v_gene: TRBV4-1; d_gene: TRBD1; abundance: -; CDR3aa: CASSHPRDSFEEAPGNTIYF; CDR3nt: TGCGCCAGCAGCCATCCCCGGGACAGCTTTGAAGAAGCTCCTGGAAACACCATATATTTT
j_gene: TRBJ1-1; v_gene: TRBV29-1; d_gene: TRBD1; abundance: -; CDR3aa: CSVEGDRGGTEAFF; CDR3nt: TGCAGCGTTGAAGGGGACAGGGGGGGCACTGAAGCTTTCTTT